This TCR beta chain derives from a study of response to subunit inactivated influenza vaccine. Study-wide results and caveats: Every seasonal influenza vaccination brings in few new T cells, the authors suggested.

In TCRdb, the RT-PCR reads were re-called with MiXCR into one record per CDR3 protein. The data show around 760,000 distinct CDR3 sequences, approximately 15% seen once. As concerns this clonotype: Its target is not known.

This CDR3 contains 17 residues. J was trimmed by 6 bases and V by 4 bases; bases with no gene match: 9. Germline V CDR1 and CDR2: SGHDN, FVKESK. The receptor was derived from a man aged 50 to 60 who received an inactivated influenza vaccine. The rearrangement joins TRBV14 to TRBJ2-2; TRBD1 matches 12 bases. Sample: PBMCs from blood, taken 14 to 15 days before vaccination. The CDR3 region has the DNA TGTGCCAGCAGCCGCCGCCCGGGACAGGGGGCGCCCGGGGAGCTGTTTTTT. This codes for CASSRRPGQGAPGELFF.